This is a list of T cell receptor beta chains from one sample in a study of blood T cell repertoires in COVID-19. Using immunoSEQ multiplex PCR, the repertoire was profiled, and TCRdb retains in-frame clones only, with some absent. The repertoire holds 380,000 or so clones, with 88% as singletons. Sequencing used PBMCs or T cells enriched from blood (not recorded which). These receptors were taken from a woman in her thirties or forties with acute COVID-19. Both conserved end residues are part of each CDR3. The D gene is left open where the match is weak. The size of a clone is reported for some rows only, either as once, few or many, or as a class for expanded clones.

NA TRBJ2-5 TRBV3-1/TRBV3-2 TRBD1 TGTGCCAGCAGCCAAAAGGCAGGGGGTTGGGAAGTAGAAGAGACCCAGTACTTC CASSQKAGGWEVEETQYF
NA TRBJ1-3 TRBV15 NA TGTGCCACCAGCAGAGATTCAGGGCTCGGAAACACCATATATTTT CATSRDSGLGNTIYF
NA TRBJ1-2 TRBV30 NA TGTGCCTGGAGCCCAAGAACAGAGGGCTACACCTTC CAWSPRTEGYTF
NA TRBJ1-4 TRBV30 TRBD1 TGTGCCTGGAGTCGCGGGACAGGGTATGAAAAACTGTTTTTT CAWSRGTGYEKLFF
NA TRBJ1-5 TRBV4-1 NA TGCGCCAGCAGCCAAGGTTTCGCACAGGGATACAATCAGCCCCAGCATTTT CASSQGFAQGYNQPQHF
NA TRBJ2-1 TRBV7-9 TRBD2 TGTGCCAGCAGCTTAGCGCTAGCGGGGGACTCCACAAGAGATGAGCAGTTCTTC CASSLALAGDSTRDEQFF
NA TRBJ1-2 TRBV12-3/TRBV12-4 NA TGTGCCAGCACTGGCAGGAACTATGGCTACACCTTC CASTGRNYGYTF
NA TRBJ1-1 TRBV27 NA TGTGCCAGCAGTTTATCTCCAGGGGTGAACACTGAAGCTTTCTTT CASSLSPGVNTEAFF
NA TRBJ1-6 TRBV18 TRBD1 TGTGCCAGCTCACCACCAGGGGGCGTAGATAATTCACCCCTCCACTTT CASSPPGGVDNSPLHF
NA TRBJ1-3 TRBV27 NA TGTGCCAGCAGGCGCGATGGGGGAGGCTCTGGAAACACCATATATTTT CASRRDGGGSGNTIYF
NA TRBJ1-1 TRBV19 TRBD1 TGTGCCAGTAGTTCTCTTCGGACAGGGGGCACTGAAGCTTTCTTT CASSSLRTGGTEAFF
NA TRBJ2-3 TRBV19 NA TGTGCCAGTAGTATCGACATCCATACGCAGTATTTT CASSIDIHTQYF
NA TRBJ2-2 TRBV11-2 TRBD1 TGTGCCAGCAGCTACGATAGGGGGACAGTCGCCGGGGAGCTGTTTTTT CASSYDRGTVAGELFF
NA TRBJ1-2 TRBV15 NA TGTGCCACCAGCAGAGATGTCGCGGGACTCTATGGCTACACCTTC CATSRDVAGLYGYTF
NA TRBJ1-6 TRBV30 NA TGTGCCTGGAGTGTAACCGGCGCCAGGTCACCCCTCCACTTT CAWSVTGARSPLHF
NA TRBJ2-2 TRBV29-1 NA TGCAGCGTTGAAGTGAGCGCGGCGTTCGGGGAGCTGTTTTTT CSVEVSAAFGELFF
NA TRBJ1-2 TRBV7-9 NA TGTGCCAGCAGCTTAGCGCTCCAGTTCTATGGCTACACCTTC CASSLALQFYGYTF
NA TRBJ2-1 TRBV6-5 NA TGTGCCAGCAGTTACGTCGACGGGTACAATGAGCAGTTCTTC CASSYVDGYNEQFF
few TRBJ1-2 TRBV6-5 NA TGTGCCAGCAGTCCTGACACTGTCGCTAACTATGGCTACACCTTC CASSPDTVANYGYTF
NA TRBJ1-2 TRBV3-1/TRBV3-2 NA TGTGCCAGCAGCCAAGAGGGGACACTGAATGGCTACACCTTC CASSQEGTLNGYTF
NA TRBJ2-1 TRBV29-1 TRBD2 TGCAGCGTTGAAACCCCGGGGGGGGCCTACAATGAGCAGTTCTTC CSVETPGGAYNEQFF
NA TRBJ2-1 TRBV5-1 NA TGCGCCAGCAGCCCTGTTATGGGGCGAGACAATGAGCAGTTCTTC CASSPVMGRDNEQFF
NA TRBJ1-2 TRBV6-6 NA TGTGCCAGCAGTTACTACGGGGGTCGAGATGGCTACACCTTC CASSYYGGRDGYTF
NA TRBJ1-5 TRBV6-5 NA TGTGCCAGCCGTTTGTTAGCGGACAATCAGCCCCAGCATTTT CASRLLADNQPQHF
NA TRBJ2-1 TRBV7-6 TRBD2 TGTGCCAGCAGCTCGATACTAGCGGGGACCCAATGGCGGGAGCAGTTCTTC CASSSILAGTQWREQFF
NA TRBJ1-2 TRBV7-2 NA TGTGCCAGCAGCCGTGGGGGGGGCCCAGCTAACTATGGCTACACCTTC CASSRGGGPANYGYTF
once TRBJ1-5 TRBV19 TRBD1 TGTGCCAGTAGTATCCGACAGGGTGTTCAGCCCCAGCATTTT CASSIRQGVQPQHF
NA TRBJ1-4 TRBV7-9 NA TGTGCCAGCAGCGTACAAGCAACTAATGAAAAACTGTTTTTT CASSVQATNEKLFF
NA TRBJ1-5 TRBV2 NA TGTGCCAGCAGTGAAACTCGGGGTTTCAATCAACCCCAGCATTTT CASSETRGFNQPQHF
NA TRBJ2-2 TRBV11-3 TRBD1 TGTGCCAGCAGCTTAAACAGGGGATCCGGGGAGCTGTTTTTT CASSLNRGSGELFF
once TRBJ1-6 TRBV11-2 NA TGTGCCAGCAGCTTAGGAATTACCCGGTCCTATAATTCACCCCTCCACTTT CASSLGITRSYNSPLHF
NA TRBJ2-6 TRBV3-1/TRBV3-2 NA TGTGCCAGCAGCCAAGGGCTCACCCACGTCCTGACTTTC CASSQGLTHVLTF
NA TRBJ2-2 TRBV3-1/TRBV3-2 NA TGTGCCAGCAGCCAAGTATTAGCGAACACCGGGGAGCTGTTTTTT CASSQVLANTGELFF
NA TRBJ2-5 TRBV12-5 TRBD2 TGTGCTAGTGGTGACAACTTAGCGGGGGTGGAGGGGACCCAGTACTTC CASGDNLAGVEGTQYF
NA TRBJ1-5 TRBV18 TRBD1 TGTGCCAGCTCAGCCGGGACAGGTAATCAGCCCCAGCATTTT CASSAGTGNQPQHF
many TRBJ1-5 TRBV5-5 NA TGTGCCAGCAGCTTGACGGCAGGGTCCAATCAGCCCCAGCATTTT CASSLTAGSNQPQHF
NA TRBJ1-1 TRBV11-3 NA TGTGCCAGCAGCTTACTAGGAGAGAACACTGAAGCTTTCTTT CASSLLGENTEAFF
NA TRBJ1-2 TRBV9 NA TGTGCCAGCAATCGTGCGGCTAACTATGGCTACACCTTC CASNRAANYGYTF
NA TRBJ1-2 TRBV7-9 NA TGTGCCAGCAGCTGGGAGGGATCCCACTATGGCTACACCTTC CASSWEGSHYGYTF
NA TRBJ1-1 TRBV5-1 NA TGCGCCAGCAGCGGGGACAACCTTAACACTGAAGCTTTCTTT CASSGDNLNTEAFF
NA TRBJ1-6 TRBV9 TRBD1 TGTGCCAGCAGCGAGACCGGGACAGAGAATTCACCCCTCCACTTT CASSETGTENSPLHF
NA TRBJ2-7 TRBV7-9 NA TGTGCCAGCAGCTTCTTGCGACAGGACTCCTACGAGCAGTACTTC CASSFLRQDSYEQYF
NA TRBJ2-2 TRBV5-1 NA TGCGCCAGCAGCTTAGGACAGCATAACACCGGGGAGCTGTTTTTT CASSLGQHNTGELFF
NA TRBJ1-5 TRBV29-1 NA TGCAGCGTTGGTGGAGGGAAGGGAATGGGCCAGCCCCAGCATTTT CSVGGGKGMGQPQHF
NA TRBJ2-1 TRBV9 TRBD2 TGTGCCAGCAGCAGACTAGCGGGAGAATACAATGAGCAGTTCTTC CASSRLAGEYNEQFF
NA TRBJ1-1 TRBV5-1 NA TGCGCCAGCAGCCTCCGGGAAATGAACACTGAAGCTTTCTTT CASSLREMNTEAFF
NA TRBJ2-2 TRBV5-1 TRBD1 TGCGCCAGCAGAGGGGGGACAGGGACCGGGGAGCTGTTTTTT CASRGGTGTGELFF
NA TRBJ2-5 TRBV29-1 NA TGCAGCGTTGAATCCCGGCAGGGGGAGACCCAGTACTTC CSVESRQGETQYF
NA TRBJ2-7 TRBV6-5 TRBD2 TGTGCCAGCAGTTACTTGCGGGGGGGCGAGCAGTACTTC CASSYLRGGEQYF
NA TRBJ1-5 TRBV19 TRBD1 TGTGCCTCCCTCTACCGGGACAGTAGCAATCAGCCCCAGCATTTT CASLYRDSSNQPQHF
few TRBJ1-1 TRBV12-5 NA TGTGCTAGTGGTTTCGGCAAAGGAGACACTGAAGCTTTCTTT CASGFGKGDTEAFF
NA TRBJ1-2 TRBV6-5 NA TGTGCCAGCAGTTACGATGGGACTCCAGACTACACCTTC CASSYDGTPDYTF